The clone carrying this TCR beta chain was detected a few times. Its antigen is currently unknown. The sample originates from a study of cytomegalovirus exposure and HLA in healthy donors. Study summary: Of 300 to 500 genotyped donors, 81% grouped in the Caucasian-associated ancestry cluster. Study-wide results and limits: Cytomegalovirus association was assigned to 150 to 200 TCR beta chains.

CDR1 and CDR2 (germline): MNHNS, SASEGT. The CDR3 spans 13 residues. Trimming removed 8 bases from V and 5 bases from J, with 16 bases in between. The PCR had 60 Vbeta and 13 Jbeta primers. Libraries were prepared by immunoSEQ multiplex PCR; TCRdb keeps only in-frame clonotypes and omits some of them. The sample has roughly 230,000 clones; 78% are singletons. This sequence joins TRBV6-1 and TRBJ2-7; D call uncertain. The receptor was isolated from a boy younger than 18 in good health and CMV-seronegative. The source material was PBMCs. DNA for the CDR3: TGTGCCAGCTGCCCACGGGTGCTCGACGAGCAGTACTTC. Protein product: CASCPRVLDEQYF.